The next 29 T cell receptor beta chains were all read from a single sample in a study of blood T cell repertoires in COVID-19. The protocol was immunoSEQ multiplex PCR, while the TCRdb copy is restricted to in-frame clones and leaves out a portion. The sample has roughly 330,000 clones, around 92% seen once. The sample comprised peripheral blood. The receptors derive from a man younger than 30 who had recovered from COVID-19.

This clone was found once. CDR3 sequence reads: CAISERGQGASSYEQYF. CDR3 DNA sequence: TGTGCCATCAGTGAGAGGGGACAGGGGGCGTCGTCCTACGAGCAGTACTTC. The chain combines TRBV10-3 with TRBJ2-7, with 12 bases identical to TRBD1. This CDR3 is 17 amino acids long. V was clipped by 2 bases and J by 1 base; unmatched bases: 6. Germline loops: CDR1 ENHRY, CDR2 SYGVKD.

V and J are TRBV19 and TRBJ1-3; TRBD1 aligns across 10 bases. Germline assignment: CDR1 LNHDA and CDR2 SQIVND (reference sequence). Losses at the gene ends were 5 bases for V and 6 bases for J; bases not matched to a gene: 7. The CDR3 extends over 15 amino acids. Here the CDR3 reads CASSHPGTGVNTIYF. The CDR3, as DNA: TGTGCCAGTAGTCACCCCGGGACAGGGGTAAACACCATATATTTT.

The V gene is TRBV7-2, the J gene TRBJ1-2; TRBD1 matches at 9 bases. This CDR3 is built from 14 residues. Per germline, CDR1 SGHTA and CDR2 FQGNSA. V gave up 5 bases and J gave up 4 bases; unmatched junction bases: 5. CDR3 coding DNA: TGTGCCAGCAGCCCACCGACAGGGGGCTATGGCTACACCTTC. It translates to CASSPPTGGYGYTF.

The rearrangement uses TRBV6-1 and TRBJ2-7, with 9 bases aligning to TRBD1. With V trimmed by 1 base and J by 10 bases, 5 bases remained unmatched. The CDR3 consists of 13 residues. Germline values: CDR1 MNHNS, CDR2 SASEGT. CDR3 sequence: CASSEGGTGTQYF. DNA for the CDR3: TGTGCCAGCAGTGAAGGGGGGACAGGGACTCAGTACTTC.

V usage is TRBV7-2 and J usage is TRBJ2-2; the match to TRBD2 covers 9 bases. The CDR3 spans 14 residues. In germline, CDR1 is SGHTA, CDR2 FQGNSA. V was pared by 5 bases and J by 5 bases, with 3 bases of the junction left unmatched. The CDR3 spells CASSPAGGTGELFF. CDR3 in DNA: TGTGCCAGCAGCCCAGCGGGGGGAACCGGGGAGCTGTTTTTT.

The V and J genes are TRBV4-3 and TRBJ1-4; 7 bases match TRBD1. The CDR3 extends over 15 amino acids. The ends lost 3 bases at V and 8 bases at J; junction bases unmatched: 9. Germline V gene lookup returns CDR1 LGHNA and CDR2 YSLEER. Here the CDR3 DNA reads TGCGCCAGCAGCCACAGGGGGGAGTCTGGGGAAAAACTGTTTTTT. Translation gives CASSHRGESGEKLFF.

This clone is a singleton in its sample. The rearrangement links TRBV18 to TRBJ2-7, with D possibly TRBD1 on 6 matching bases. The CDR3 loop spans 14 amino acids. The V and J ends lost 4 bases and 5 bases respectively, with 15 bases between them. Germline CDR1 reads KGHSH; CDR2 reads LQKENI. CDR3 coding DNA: TGTGCCAGCTCACGGCAGGGGAATAATGACGAGCAGTACTTC. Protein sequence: CASSRQGNNDEQYF.

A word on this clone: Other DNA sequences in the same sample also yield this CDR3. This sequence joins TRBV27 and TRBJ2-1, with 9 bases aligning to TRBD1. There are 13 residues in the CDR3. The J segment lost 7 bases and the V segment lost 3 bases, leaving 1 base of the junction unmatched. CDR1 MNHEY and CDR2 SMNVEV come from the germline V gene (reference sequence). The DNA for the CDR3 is TGTGCCAGCAGTTTGGACAGGGGAAATGAGCAGTTCTTC. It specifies CASSLDRGNEQFF.

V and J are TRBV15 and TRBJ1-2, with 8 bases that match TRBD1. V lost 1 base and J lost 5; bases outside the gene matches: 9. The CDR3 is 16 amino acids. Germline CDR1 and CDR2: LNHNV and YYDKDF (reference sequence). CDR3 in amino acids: CATSRGWAGGNYGYTF. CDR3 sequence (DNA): TGTGCCACCAGCAGAGGATGGGCAGGGGGCAATTATGGCTACACCTTC.

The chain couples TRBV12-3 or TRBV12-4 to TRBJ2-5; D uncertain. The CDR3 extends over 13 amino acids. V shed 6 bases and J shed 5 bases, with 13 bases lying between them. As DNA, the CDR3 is TGTGCCAGCAGGGATACAGTGTGGGAGACCCAGTACTTC. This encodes CASRDTVWETQYF.

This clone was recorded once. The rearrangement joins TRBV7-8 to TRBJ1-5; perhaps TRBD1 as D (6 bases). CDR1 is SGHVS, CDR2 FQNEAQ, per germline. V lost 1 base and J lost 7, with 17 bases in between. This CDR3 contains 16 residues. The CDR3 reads CASSLGHRVAGQPQHF. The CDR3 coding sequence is TGTGCCAGCAGCTTAGGTCACAGGGTAGCTGGACAGCCCCAGCATTTT.

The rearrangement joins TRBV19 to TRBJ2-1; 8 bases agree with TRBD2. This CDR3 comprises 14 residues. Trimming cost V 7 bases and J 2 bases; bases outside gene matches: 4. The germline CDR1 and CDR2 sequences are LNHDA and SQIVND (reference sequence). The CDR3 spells CASTRGGPYNEQFF. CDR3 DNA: TGTGCCAGTACTCGGGGGGGGCCCTACAATGAGCAGTTCTTC.

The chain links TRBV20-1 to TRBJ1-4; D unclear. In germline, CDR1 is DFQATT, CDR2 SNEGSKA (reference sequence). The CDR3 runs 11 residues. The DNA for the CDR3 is TGCAGCGCTCCAGATGATGAAAAACTGTTTTTT. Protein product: CSAPDDEKLFF.

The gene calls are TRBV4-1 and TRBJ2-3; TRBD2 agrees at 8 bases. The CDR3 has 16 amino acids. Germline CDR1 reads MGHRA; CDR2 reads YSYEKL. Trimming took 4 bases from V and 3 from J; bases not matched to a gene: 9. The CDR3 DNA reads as TGCGCCAGCAGCCCTCAGGAGGGACTAGTAACAGATACGCAGTATTTT. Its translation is CASSPQEGLVTDTQYF.

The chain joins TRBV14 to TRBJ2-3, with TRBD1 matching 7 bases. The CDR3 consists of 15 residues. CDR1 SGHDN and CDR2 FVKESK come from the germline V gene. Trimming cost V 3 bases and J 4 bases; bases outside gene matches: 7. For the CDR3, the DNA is TGTGCCAGCAGCCACCGGGACAGAGCGCCAGATACGCAGTATTTT. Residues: CASSHRDRAPDTQYF.

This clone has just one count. CDR3 DNA: TGTGCCAGCAGCCCCTCGGGTGGGGGCAGCACAGATACGCAGTATTTT. Its translation is CASSPSGGGSTDTQYF. The chain employs TRBV9 and TRBJ2-3, with D possibly being TRBD1 (6 bases). There are 16 residues in the CDR3. Germline V gene lookup returns CDR1 SGDLS and CDR2 YYNGEE. Between the trimmed V and J ends, which lost 4 bases and 0 bases, there was a span of 15 bases.

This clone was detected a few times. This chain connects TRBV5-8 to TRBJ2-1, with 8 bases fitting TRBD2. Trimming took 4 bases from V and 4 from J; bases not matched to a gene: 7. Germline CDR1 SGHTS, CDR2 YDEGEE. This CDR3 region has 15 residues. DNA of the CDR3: TGTGCCAGCAGCCCGAGCGGGAGTCCTTACAATGAGCAGTTCTTC. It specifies CASSPSGSPYNEQFF.

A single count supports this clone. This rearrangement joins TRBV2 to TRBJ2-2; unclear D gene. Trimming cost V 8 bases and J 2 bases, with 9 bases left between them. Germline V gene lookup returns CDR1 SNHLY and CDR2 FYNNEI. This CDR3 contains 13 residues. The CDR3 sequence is CASGNSNTGELFF. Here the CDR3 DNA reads TGTGCCAGCGGAAACAGCAACACCGGGGAGCTGTTTTTT.

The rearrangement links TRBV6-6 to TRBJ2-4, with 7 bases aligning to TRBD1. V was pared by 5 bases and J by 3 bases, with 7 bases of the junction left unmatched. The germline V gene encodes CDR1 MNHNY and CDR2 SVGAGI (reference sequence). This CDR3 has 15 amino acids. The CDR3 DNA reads TGTGCCAGCAGTCTCCAGGGGGTTGGCAAAAACATTCAGTACTTC. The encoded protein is CASSLQGVGKNIQYF.

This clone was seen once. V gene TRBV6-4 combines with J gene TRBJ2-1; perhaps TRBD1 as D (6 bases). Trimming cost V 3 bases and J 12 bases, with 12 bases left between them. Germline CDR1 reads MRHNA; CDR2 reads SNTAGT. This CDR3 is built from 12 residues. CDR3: CASSEKGDVQFF. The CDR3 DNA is TGTGCCAGCAGTGAAAAGGGGGACGTGCAGTTCTTC.

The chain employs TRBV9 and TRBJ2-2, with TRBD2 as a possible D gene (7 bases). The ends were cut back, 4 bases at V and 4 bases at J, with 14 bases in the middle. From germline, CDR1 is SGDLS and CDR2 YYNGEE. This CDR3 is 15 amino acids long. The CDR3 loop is CASSPGGLGTGELFF. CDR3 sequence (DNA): TGTGCCAGCAGCCCGGGGGGCTTGGGCACCGGGGAGCTGTTTTTT.

The CDR3 here is CASRQGLARYEQYF. In nucleotides, the CDR3 is TGTGCCAGCAGGCAGGGACTAGCTAGATACGAGCAGTACTTC. The chain uses TRBV2 and TRBJ2-7, with 9 bases aligning to TRBD2. CDR1 and CDR2 (germline): SNHLY, FYNNEI. This CDR3 contains 14 residues. V lost 6 bases to trimming and J lost 4 bases; unmatched junction nucleotides: 7.

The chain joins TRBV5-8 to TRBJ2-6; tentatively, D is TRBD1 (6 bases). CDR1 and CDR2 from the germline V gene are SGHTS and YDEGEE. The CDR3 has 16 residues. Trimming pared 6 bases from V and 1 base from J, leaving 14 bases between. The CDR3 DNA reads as TGTGCCAGCACCCTGGGACAAAATTCTGGGGCCAACGTCCTGACTTTC. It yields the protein CASTLGQNSGANVLTF.

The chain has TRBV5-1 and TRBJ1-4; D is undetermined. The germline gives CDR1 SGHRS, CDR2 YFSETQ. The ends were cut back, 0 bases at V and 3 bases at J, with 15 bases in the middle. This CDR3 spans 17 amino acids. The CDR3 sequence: CASSLGSWVQPNEKLFF. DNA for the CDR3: TGCGCCAGCAGCTTGGGAAGTTGGGTACAGCCTAATGAAAAACTGTTTTTT.

The CDR3 loop is CASRGDGGALTDTQYF. The CDR3 DNA reads as TGTGCCAGCAGGGGGGACGGGGGGGCGCTCACAGATACGCAGTATTTT. The genes are TRBV5-4 and TRBJ2-3; 8 bases map to TRBD2. CDR3 size: 16 residues. J gave up 2 bases and V 5 bases, and 10 bases lay outside the gene matches. CDR1 and CDR2 (germline): SGHNT, YYREEE (reference sequence).

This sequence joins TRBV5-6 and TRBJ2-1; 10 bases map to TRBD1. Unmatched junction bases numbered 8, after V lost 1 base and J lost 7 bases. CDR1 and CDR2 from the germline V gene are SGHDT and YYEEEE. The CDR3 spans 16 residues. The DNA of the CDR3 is TGTGCCAGCAGCTTGTTTGGGACAGGGGATACGAATGAGCAGTTCTTC. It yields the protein CASSLFGTGDTNEQFF.

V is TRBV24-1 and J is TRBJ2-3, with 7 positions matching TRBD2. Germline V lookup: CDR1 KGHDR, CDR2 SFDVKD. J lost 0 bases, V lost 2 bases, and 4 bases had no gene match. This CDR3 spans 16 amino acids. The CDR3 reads CATSDWGGSSTDTQYF. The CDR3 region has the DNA TGTGCCACCAGTGATTGGGGGGGTTCTAGCACAGATACGCAGTATTTT.

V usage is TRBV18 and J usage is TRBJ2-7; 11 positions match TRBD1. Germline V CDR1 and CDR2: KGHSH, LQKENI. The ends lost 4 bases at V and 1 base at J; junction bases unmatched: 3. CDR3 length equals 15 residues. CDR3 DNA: TGTGCCAGCTCACGGGGACAGGGGGTGTCCTACGAGCAGTACTTC. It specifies CASSRGQGVSYEQYF.

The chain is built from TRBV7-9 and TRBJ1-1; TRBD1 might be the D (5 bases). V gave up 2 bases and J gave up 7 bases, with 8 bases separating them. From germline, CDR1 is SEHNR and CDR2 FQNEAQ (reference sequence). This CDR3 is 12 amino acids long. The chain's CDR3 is CASSLTGLEAFF. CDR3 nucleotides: TGTGCCAGCAGCTTAACAGGTCTTGAAGCTTTCTTT. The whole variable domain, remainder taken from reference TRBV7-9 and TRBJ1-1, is DTGVSQNPRHKITKRGQNVTFRCDPISEHNRLYWYRQTLGQGPEFLTYFQNEAQLEKSRLLSDRFSAERPKGSFSTLEIQRTEQGDSAMYLCASSLTGLEAFFGQGTRLTVV.